These T cell receptor beta chains were read from a single sample in a study of cytomegalovirus exposure and HLA in healthy donors. Generated by immunoSEQ multiplex PCR, the TCRdb table keeps only in-frame clones and is missing some. Of more than 110,000 clones listed, roughly 80% are singletons. Sequences were obtained from PBMCs. All receptors come from a woman aged 45-60 years in good health and CMV-seropositive. Each CDR3 is given with its conserved first and last residue. Fields, in order: V gene, D gene, clone size, J gene, CDR3 protein, CDR3 DNA. D genes are given only for firm matches. Size is omitted from some rows. Given values are once, few, many or a class for expanded clones.

v_gene: TRBV18; d_gene: TRBD2; abundance: .; j_gene: TRBJ2-7; CDR3aa: CASSPPSGVGEQYF; CDR3nt: TGTGCCAGCTCACCACCCAGCGGGGTAGGAGAGCAGTACTTC
v_gene: TRBV2; d_gene: TRBD1; abundance: .; j_gene: TRBJ2-1; CDR3aa: CASSRGTGGGNEQFF; CDR3nt: TGTGCCAGCAGTCGGGGGACAGGGGGTGGAAATGAGCAGTTCTTC
v_gene: TRBV15; d_gene: .; abundance: .; j_gene: TRBJ2-7; CDR3aa: CATSRADRTYEQYF; CDR3nt: TGTGCCACCAGCAGAGCTGACAGAACCTACGAGCAGTACTTC
v_gene: TRBV6-1; d_gene: .; abundance: .; j_gene: TRBJ2-2; CDR3aa: CASSPLQGIGELFF; CDR3nt: TGTGCCAGCAGTCCGTTACAGGGTATCGGGGAGCTGTTTTTT
v_gene: TRBV5-1; d_gene: TRBD1; abundance: .; j_gene: TRBJ2-7; CDR3aa: CASTQGARSYEQYF; CDR3nt: TGCGCCAGCACCCAGGGGGCTCGGTCCTACGAGCAGTACTTC
v_gene: TRBV6-5; d_gene: .; abundance: .; j_gene: TRBJ2-2; CDR3aa: CASTRRGAGPGELFF; CDR3nt: TGTGCCAGCACCAGACGGGGTGCAGGCCCCGGGGAGCTGTTTTTT
v_gene: TRBV27; d_gene: TRBD1; abundance: .; j_gene: TRBJ1-1; CDR3aa: CASSTQDRGYTEAFF; CDR3nt: TGTGCCAGCAGTACTCAAGACAGGGGCTACACTGAAGCTTTCTTT
v_gene: TRBV15; d_gene: TRBD1; abundance: .; j_gene: TRBJ2-7; CDR3aa: CATSTGQGAQEQYF; CDR3nt: TGTGCCACCAGCACCGGACAGGGGGCTCAAGAGCAGTACTTC
v_gene: TRBV10-2; d_gene: TRBD2; abundance: .; j_gene: TRBJ2-1; CDR3aa: CASSESAAGGPHEQFF; CDR3nt: TGCGCCAGCAGTGAGTCGGCAGCGGGGGGGCCCCATGAGCAGTTCTTC
v_gene: TRBV7-7; d_gene: TRBD2; abundance: .; j_gene: TRBJ2-3; CDR3aa: CASSLDVGGLTDTQYF; CDR3nt: TGTGCTAGCAGCTTAGATGTCGGGGGGTTAACAGATACGCAGTATTTT
v_gene: TRBV10-3; d_gene: TRBD2; abundance: .; j_gene: TRBJ2-5; CDR3aa: CAISVDVAGAQETQYF; CDR3nt: TGTGCCATCAGTGTCGATGTAGCGGGGGCACAAGAGACCCAGTACTTC
v_gene: TRBV4-1; d_gene: .; abundance: once; j_gene: TRBJ2-3; CDR3aa: CASRERGAREDTQYF; CDR3nt: TGCGCCAGCAGGGAACGGGGTGCAAGGGAAGATACGCAGTATTTT
v_gene: TRBV6-1; d_gene: .; abundance: .; j_gene: TRBJ1-2; CDR3aa: CASSGLGGDYGYTF; CDR3nt: TGTGCCAGCAGTGGCCTAGGAGGGGACTATGGCTACACCTTC
v_gene: TRBV7-3; d_gene: .; abundance: .; j_gene: TRBJ2-3; CDR3aa: CASSLGIGGQDTQYF; CDR3nt: TGTGCCAGCAGCTTAGGTATCGGGGGGCAAGATACGCAGTATTTT
v_gene: TRBV6-4; d_gene: .; abundance: .; j_gene: TRBJ1-4; CDR3aa: CASSDSIREEEKLFF; CDR3nt: TGTGCCAGCAGTGACTCGATCAGGGAGGAGGAAAAACTGTTTTTT
v_gene: TRBV5-8; d_gene: TRBD1; abundance: .; j_gene: TRBJ2-1; CDR3aa: CASSHGGTGVFSEQFF; CDR3nt: TGTGCCAGCAGTCACGGCGGGACAGGGGTTTTCAGTGAGCAGTTCTTC
v_gene: TRBV5-1; d_gene: TRBD2; abundance: once; j_gene: TRBJ2-5; CDR3aa: CASMPTSGGTQETQYF; CDR3nt: TGCGCCAGCATGCCAACCTCGGGGGGGACTCAAGAGACCCAGTACTTC
v_gene: TRBV28; d_gene: .; abundance: few; j_gene: TRBJ1-3; CDR3aa: CASSRLGQGLFSGNTIYF; CDR3nt: TGTGCCAGCAGCCGGCTGGGCCAAGGACTTTTTTCTGGAAACACCATATATTTT
v_gene: TRBV6-1; d_gene: .; abundance: .; j_gene: TRBJ1-2; CDR3aa: CASSEAYSYTF; CDR3nt: TGTGCCAGCAGTGAAGCGTATAGCTACACCTTC
v_gene: TRBV30; d_gene: TRBD1; abundance: .; j_gene: TRBJ2-2; CDR3aa: CAWRGQGARYRYTGELFF; CDR3nt: TGTGCCTGGAGGGGACAGGGGGCGCGATATCGTTACACCGGGGAGCTGTTTTTT
v_gene: TRBV7-3; d_gene: .; abundance: once; j_gene: TRBJ2-1; CDR3aa: CASSRTVGDEQFF; CDR3nt: TGTGCCAGCAGCCGAACGGTAGGGGATGAGCAGTTCTTC
v_gene: TRBV7-3; d_gene: TRBD1; abundance: .; j_gene: TRBJ1-1; CDR3aa: CASSLPGSWDRGEAFF; CDR3nt: TGTGCCAGCAGCTTACCCGGATCTTGGGACAGGGGTGAAGCTTTCTTT
v_gene: TRBV7-2; d_gene: .; abundance: once; j_gene: TRBJ1-1; CDR3aa: CASSSWPGGFAEAFF; CDR3nt: TGTGCCAGCAGTAGTTGGCCGGGGGGCTTCGCTGAAGCTTTCTTT
v_gene: TRBV20-1; d_gene: .; abundance: .; j_gene: TRBJ2-1; CDR3aa: CSAMGLREQFF; CDR3nt: TGCAGTGCTATGGGACTTCGTGAGCAGTTCTTC
v_gene: TRBV6-5; d_gene: TRBD2; abundance: few; j_gene: TRBJ2-1; CDR3aa: CATSRGGRTYNEQFF; CDR3nt: TGTGCCACCTCCCGCGGGGGGCGAACCTACAATGAGCAGTTCTTC
v_gene: TRBV6-1; d_gene: TRBD1; abundance: few; j_gene: TRBJ2-7; CDR3aa: CASGLRDRADEQYF; CDR3nt: TGTGCCAGCGGGCTCCGGGACAGGGCCGACGAGCAGTACTTC
v_gene: TRBV25-1; d_gene: .; abundance: .; j_gene: TRBJ1-2; CDR3aa: CASSEYVGGRDGYTF; CDR3nt: TGTGCCAGCAGTGAATATGTTGGAGGTCGGGATGGCTACACCTTC
v_gene: TRBV5-1; d_gene: TRBD1; abundance: .; j_gene: TRBJ1-2; CDR3aa: CASSPRGQGGGYTF; CDR3nt: TGCGCCAGCAGCCCCCGAGGACAGGGGGGTGGCTACACCTTC
v_gene: TRBV28; d_gene: .; abundance: .; j_gene: TRBJ2-1; CDR3aa: CASGQVYNEQFF; CDR3nt: TGTGCCAGCGGGCAGGTATACAATGAGCAGTTCTTC
v_gene: TRBV27; d_gene: TRBD1; abundance: .; j_gene: TRBJ2-7; CDR3aa: CASGPGQGARKQYF; CDR3nt: TGTGCCAGCGGTCCGGGACAGGGGGCGCGGAAGCAGTACTTC
v_gene: TRBV7-8; d_gene: .; abundance: .; j_gene: TRBJ1-3; CDR3aa: CASSLRGSGNTIYF; CDR3nt: TGTGCCAGCAGCTTAAGGGGTTCTGGAAACACCATATATTTT
v_gene: TRBV4-2; d_gene: .; abundance: .; j_gene: TRBJ2-5; CDR3aa: CASSQERMQGAETQYF; CDR3nt: TGTGCCAGCAGCCAAGAGAGGATGCAGGGTGCAGAGACCCAGTACTTC
v_gene: TRBV6-6; d_gene: TRBD2; abundance: once; j_gene: TRBJ2-1; CDR3aa: CASNLAGGPSEQFF; CDR3nt: TGTGCCAGCAATCTAGCGGGGGGGCCCTCCGAGCAGTTCTTC
v_gene: TRBV9; d_gene: .; abundance: .; j_gene: TRBJ2-3; CDR3aa: CASSVLALAGTDTQYF; CDR3nt: TGTGCCAGCAGCGTCCTCGCACTAGCAGGCACAGATACGCAGTATTTT
v_gene: TRBV29-1; d_gene: TRBD1; abundance: .; j_gene: TRBJ1-1; CDR3aa: CSAMTGGGEAFF; CDR3nt: TGCAGCGCCATGACAGGGGGCGGTGAAGCTTTCTTT
v_gene: TRBV28; d_gene: .; abundance: once; j_gene: TRBJ1-5; CDR3aa: CASTLRSGEGQPQHF; CDR3nt: TGTGCCAGCACGCTACGATCAGGGGAGGGTCAGCCCCAGCATTTT
v_gene: TRBV30; d_gene: .; abundance: .; j_gene: TRBJ2-1; CDR3aa: CAWSAPDGSSYNEQFF; CDR3nt: TGTGCCTGGAGTGCCCCGGACGGGAGCTCCTACAATGAGCAGTTCTTC
v_gene: TRBV28; d_gene: .; abundance: .; j_gene: TRBJ1-5; CDR3aa: CASSLFGDSNQPQHF; CDR3nt: TGTGCCAGCAGTTTATTCGGGGATAGCAATCAGCCCCAGCATTTT
v_gene: TRBV4-2; d_gene: TRBD1; abundance: .; j_gene: TRBJ2-1; CDR3aa: CASSQDRTGTNEQFF; CDR3nt: TGTGCCAGCAGCCAAGATAGGACAGGGACCAATGAGCAGTTCTTC
v_gene: TRBV6-5; d_gene: .; abundance: once; j_gene: TRBJ1-2; CDR3aa: CASSYRQNYGYTF; CDR3nt: TGTGCCAGCAGTTACCGACAGAACTATGGCTACACCTTC
v_gene: TRBV4-1; d_gene: TRBD1; abundance: few; j_gene: TRBJ2-7; CDR3aa: CASSQETGGSYEQYF; CDR3nt: TGCGCCAGCAGCCAAGAAACAGGGGGCTCCTACGAGCAGTACTTC
v_gene: TRBV28; d_gene: .; abundance: .; j_gene: TRBJ1-2; CDR3aa: CASSSSTANYGYTF; CDR3nt: TGTGCCAGCAGTTCGTCCACTGCTAACTATGGCTACACCTTC